These 11 T cell receptor beta chains originate from one sample sequenced in a study of cytomegalovirus exposure and HLA in healthy donors (dated by TCRdb to the late 2010s). Library creation used the immunoSEQ multiplex PCR assay. The multiplex PCR relied on a mix of 60 forward primers for TCR Vbeta segments and 13 reverse primers for TCR Jbeta segments. As stored in TCRdb, this immuneACCESS dataset retains in-frame rearrangements with V and J assigned. A fraction of the clones does not appear; measured against another copy, unresolved V genes explain less than half of the discrepancy, and the remainder lacks a known reason. The sample contains 100,000 or so clones, around 57% of them found a single time. Approximately 4.3% of the sample comes from the top ten. The sequencing sample was made of PBMCs. Receptors were obtained from a human donor in good health.

This chain connects TRBV11-2 to TRBJ2-7; no clear D. Germline values: CDR1 SGHAT, CDR2 FQNNGV. The CDR3 extends over 14 amino acids. Trimming left V 2 bases short and J 1 base short, with 9 bases between. CDR3 amino acids: CASSLIPVSYEQYF. In nucleotides, the CDR3 is TGTGCCAGCAGCTTAATTCCTGTTTCCTACGAGCAGTACTTC.

The chain recombines TRBV7-3 with TRBJ2-2, with 7 bases fitting TRBD1. With 5 bases clipped from V and 5 bases from J, the junction kept 2 bases outside the gene matches. The length of the CDR3 is 13 residues. Germline V CDR1 and CDR2: SGHTA, FQGTGA. The DNA of the CDR3 is TGTGCCAGCAGCCTGACAGGGACCGGGGAGCTGTTTTTT. Protein product: CASSLTGTGELFF.

The gene calls are TRBV28 and TRBJ1-1; possible D gene TRBD1, 6 bases. There are 19 residues in the CDR3. Germline loops: CDR1 MDHEN, CDR2 SYDVKM. Deletions cut 4 bases from V and 0 bases from J, with 24 bases between. Here the CDR3 reads CASSSPPGAWGKMNTEAFF. The CDR3, as DNA: TGTGCCAGCAGTTCTCCCCCAGGGGCCTGGGGAAAAATGAACACTGAAGCTTTCTTT.

This clone has a handful of counts. The chain combines TRBV4-1 with TRBJ1-1; D may be TRBD1 (6 bases). Trimming stripped 2 bases from V and 4 bases from J, with 14 bases between. The germline gives CDR1 MGHRA, CDR2 YSYEKL. This CDR3 is built from 15 residues. CDR3 in DNA: TGCGCCAGCAGCCAACAATACAGGGATGCCACTGAAGCTTTCTTT. This codes for CASSQQYRDATEAFF.

V gene TRBV7-9 combines with J gene TRBJ1-3; D unclear. V was clipped by 6 bases and J by 2 bases, with 5 bases between them. There are 12 residues in the CDR3. Germline CDR1 and CDR2: SEHNR and FQNEAQ (reference sequence). The CDR3 region is CASSQAGNTIYF. The CDR3 region has the DNA TGTGCCAGCAGTCAGGCTGGAAACACCATATATTTT.

This clone was seen only a few times. V and J are TRBV28 and TRBJ1-4; perhaps TRBD1 as D (6 bases). V was trimmed by 6 bases and J by 6 bases, leaving 14 bases between them. The germline V gene has CDR1 MDHEN and CDR2 SYDVKM. The CDR3 is made up of 14 amino acids. CDR3 protein: CASSRTAGDEKLFF. DNA for the CDR3: TGTGCCAGCAGCCGGACAGCGGGGGATGAAAAACTGTTTTTT. Supplemented by reference TRBV28 and TRBJ1-4, the full variable domain reads DVKVTQSSRYLVKRTGEKVFLECVQDMDHENMFWYRQDPGLGLRLIYFSYDVKMKEKGDIPEGYSVSREKKERFSLILESASTNQTSMYLCASSRTAGDEKLFFGSGTQLSVL.

This chain links TRBV19 with TRBJ1-1, with D unclear. The V gene lost 2 bases and the J gene lost 8 bases, with 9 bases spanning the gap. This CDR3 has 12 amino acids. The germline V gene has CDR1 LNHDA and CDR2 SQIVND (reference sequence). CDR3 bases: TGTGCCAGTAGTATAATCCCGGGGGAAGCTTTCTTT. Translated, it gives CASSIIPGEAFF.

This clone is a singleton in its sample. This chain connects TRBV7-8 to TRBJ1-2; TRBD1 aligns across 7 bases. This CDR3 has 14 amino acids. V gave up 6 bases and J gave up 2 bases; unmatched junction bases: 6. In germline, CDR1 is SGHVS, CDR2 FQNEAQ. CDR3 coding DNA: TGTGCCAGCAGACCCGGGACAGTCAACTATGGCTACACCTTC. Protein product: CASRPGTVNYGYTF.

V usage is TRBV6-1 and J usage is TRBJ2-1; 13 positions match TRBD2. The CDR3 contains 15 residues. Germline values: CDR1 MNHNS, CDR2 SASEGT. J gave up 9 bases and V 8 bases, and 10 bases lay outside the gene matches. The DNA for the CDR3 is TGTGCCAGCCTGGCGACTAGCGGGGGGTTTGGTGAGCAGTTCTTC. The encoded protein is CASLATSGGFGEQFF.

The chain couples TRBV2 to TRBJ2-6; 7 bases match TRBD1. J was trimmed by 2 bases and V by 10 bases; bases with no gene match: 5. Germline V lookup: CDR1 SNHLY, CDR2 FYNNEI. The CDR3 consists of 14 residues. For the CDR3, the DNA is TGTGCCACAGACAGGGCGGCTGGGGCCAACGTCCTGACTTTC. Protein: CATDRAAGANVLTF. Supplemented by reference TRBV2 and TRBJ2-6, the full variable domain reads EPEVTQTPSHQVTQMGQEVILRCVPISNHLYFYWYRQILGQKVEFLVSFYNNEISEKSEIFDDQFSVERPDGSNFTLKIRSTKLEDSAMYFCATDRAAGANVLTFGAGSRLTVL.

CDR3 residues: CASSGQINQPQHF. In DNA form, the CDR3 reads TGTGCCAGTAGCGGACAGATAAATCAGCCCCAGCATTTT. V is TRBV19 and J is TRBJ1-5, with a possible D match to TRBD1 (6 bases). Germline V gene lookup returns CDR1 LNHDA and CDR2 SQIVND (reference sequence). CDR3 size: 13 residues. Trimming took off 6 bases at V and 4 bases at J, with 10 bases between the two ends. Drawing the rest from reference TRBV19 and TRBJ1-5, the complete variable domain is DGGITQSPKYLFRKEGQNVTLSCEQNLNHDAMYWYRQDPGQGLRLIYYSQIVNDFQKGDIAEGYSVSREKKESFPLTVTSAQKNPTAFYLCASSGQINQPQHFGDGTRLSIL.